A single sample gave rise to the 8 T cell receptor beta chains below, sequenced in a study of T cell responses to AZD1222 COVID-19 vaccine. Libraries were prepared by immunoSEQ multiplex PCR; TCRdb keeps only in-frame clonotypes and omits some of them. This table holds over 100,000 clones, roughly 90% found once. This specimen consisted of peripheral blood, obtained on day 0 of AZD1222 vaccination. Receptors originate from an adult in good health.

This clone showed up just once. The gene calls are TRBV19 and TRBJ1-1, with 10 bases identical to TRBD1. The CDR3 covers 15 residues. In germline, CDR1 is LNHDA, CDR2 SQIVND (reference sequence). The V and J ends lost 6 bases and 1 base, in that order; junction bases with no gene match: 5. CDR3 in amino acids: CASRIGTGANTEAFF. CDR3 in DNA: TGTGCCAGTAGAATCGGGACAGGGGCGAACACTGAAGCTTTCTTT. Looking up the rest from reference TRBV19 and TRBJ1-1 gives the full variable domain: DGGITQSPKYLFRKEGQNVTLSCEQNLNHDAMYWYRQDPGQGLRLIYYSQIVNDFQKGDIAEGYSVSREKKESFPLTVTSAQKNPTAFYLCASRIGTGANTEAFFGQGTRLTVV.

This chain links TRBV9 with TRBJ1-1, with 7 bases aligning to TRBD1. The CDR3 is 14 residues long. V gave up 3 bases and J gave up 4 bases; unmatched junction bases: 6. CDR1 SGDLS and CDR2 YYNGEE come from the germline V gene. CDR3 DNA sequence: TGTGCCAGCAGCGGGAGACAGGGTGGCACTGAAGCTTTCTTT. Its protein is CASSGRQGGTEAFF.

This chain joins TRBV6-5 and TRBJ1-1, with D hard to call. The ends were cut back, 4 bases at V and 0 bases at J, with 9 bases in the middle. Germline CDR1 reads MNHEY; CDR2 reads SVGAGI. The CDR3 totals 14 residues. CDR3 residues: CASSLRIVNTEAFF. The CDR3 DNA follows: TGTGCCAGCAGTTTACGAATCGTGAACACTGAAGCTTTCTTT.

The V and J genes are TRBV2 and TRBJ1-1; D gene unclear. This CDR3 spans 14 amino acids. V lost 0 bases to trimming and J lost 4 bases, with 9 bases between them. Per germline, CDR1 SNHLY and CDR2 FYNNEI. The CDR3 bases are TGTGCCAGCAGTGAAGCCCGTTGGGGCACTGAAGCTTTCTTT. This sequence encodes CASSEARWGTEAFF.

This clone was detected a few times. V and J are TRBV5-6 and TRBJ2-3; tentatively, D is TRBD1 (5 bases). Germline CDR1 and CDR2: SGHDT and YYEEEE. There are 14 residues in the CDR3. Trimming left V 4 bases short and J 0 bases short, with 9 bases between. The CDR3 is CASSKTASTDTQYF. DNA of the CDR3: TGTGCCAGCAGCAAGACAGCTAGCACAGATACGCAGTATTTT.

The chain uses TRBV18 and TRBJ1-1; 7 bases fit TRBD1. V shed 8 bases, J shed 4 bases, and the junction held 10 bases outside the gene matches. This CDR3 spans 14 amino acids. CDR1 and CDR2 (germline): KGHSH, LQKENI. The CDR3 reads CASDDQGGITEAFF. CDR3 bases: TGTGCCAGCGACGACCAGGGGGGGATCACTGAAGCTTTCTTT. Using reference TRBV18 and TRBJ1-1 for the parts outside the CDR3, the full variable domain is NAGVMQNPRHLVRRRGQEARLRCSPMKGHSHVYWYRQLPEEGLKFMVYLQKENIIDESGMPKERFSAEFPKEGPSILRIQQVVRGDSAAYFCASDDQGGITEAFFGQGTRLTVV.

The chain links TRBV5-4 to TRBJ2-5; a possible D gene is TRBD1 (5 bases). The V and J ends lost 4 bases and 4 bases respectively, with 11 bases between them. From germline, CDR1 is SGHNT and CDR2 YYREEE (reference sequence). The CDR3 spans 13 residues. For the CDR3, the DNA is TGTGCCAGCAGCCCTGGACAATCAGAGACCCAGTACTTC. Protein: CASSPGQSETQYF.

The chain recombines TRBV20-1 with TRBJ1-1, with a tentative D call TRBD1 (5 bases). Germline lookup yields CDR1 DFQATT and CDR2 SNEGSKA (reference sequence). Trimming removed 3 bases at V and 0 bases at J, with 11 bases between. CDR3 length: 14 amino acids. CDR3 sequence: CSASRDGMNTEAFF. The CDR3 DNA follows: TGCAGTGCTAGTCGGGACGGTATGAACACTGAAGCTTTCTTT.